The rows below give T cell receptor beta chains drawn from one sample of a study of early T cells in non-severe SARS-CoV-2 infection. Using its own MiXCR run on the 5' RACE reads, TCRdb lists one record per CDR3 protein. The data contain about 35,000 distinct CDR3 sequences, 5% to 6.5% of them singletons. The sample here was whole blood, taken at baseline. The origin of the receptors is an adult who was a healthcare worker with PCR-confirmed SARS-CoV-2 infection or an uninfected control (not recorded which). Both conserved end residues are trimmed from each CDR3.

len: 14
v_gene: TRBV7-8
CDR3aa: ASSPGGGAMTDTQY

len: 14
v_gene: TRBV7-6
CDR3aa: ASSLAVAGGPNEQF

len: 16
v_gene: TRBV18
CDR3aa: ASSGGLGERASYNEQF

len: 14
v_gene: TRBV3-1
CDR3aa: ASSQAGTGRRNIQY

len: 10
v_gene: TRBV11-2
CDR3aa: ASSLRSSEQY

len: 13
v_gene: TRBV20-1
CDR3aa: SARDLGSGRYEQY

len: 14
v_gene: TRBV2
CDR3aa: VFGLAGVGLTDTQY

len: 11
v_gene: TRBV7-8
CDR3aa: ASSAVSVTEAF

len: 13
v_gene: TRBV11-1
CDR3aa: ASSLAGGIWTEAF

len: 13
v_gene: TRBV5-1
CDR3aa: ASSRYTEQGTEAF

len: 16
v_gene: TRBV28
CDR3aa: ASSLGASGPPYQETQY

len: 10
v_gene: TRBV24-1
CDR3aa: ATSDFRGEQY

len: 11
v_gene: TRBV29-1
CDR3aa: SVQTVGYNEQF

len: 12
v_gene: TRBV18
CDR3aa: ASSRQRELNEQF

len: 13
v_gene: TRBV6-5
CDR3aa: ASRRTSRKQETQY